This is a list of T cell receptor beta chains from one sample in a study of a mutant IDH1 vaccine in newly diagnosed glioma. For these receptors, no antigen is known. Some clones are missing from TCRdb's copy, which holds only in-frame ones; the method was immunoSEQ multiplex PCR. The repertoire includes roughly 52,000 clones, 84% of them detected once, and approximately 4.5% sits in the top ten. The sample in question was PBMCs, obtained from a glioma patient whose treatment included an IDH1 peptide vaccine. These TCRs come from a woman between 18 and 29 years old with glioma. Both conserved end residues are part of each CDR3. The D gene is left open where the match is weak. Some rows have no size entry. The others give once, few or many, or a class for an expanded clone.

d_call | j_call | v_call | clone_size | cdr3_nt | cdr3_aa
- | TRBJ1-1 | TRBV5-1 | - | TGCGCCAGCAGCTTCGATATGGGGGTCGGCACTGAAGCTTTCTTT | CASSFDMGVGTEAFF
- | TRBJ2-1 | TRBV9 | - | TGTGCCAGCAGCGTAACGCTAACGGGAGCGTTCCATGAGCAGTTCTTC | CASSVTLTGAFHEQFF
- | TRBJ1-2 | TRBV7-9 | - | TGTGCCAGCAGCACGGGGGACTATGGCTACACCTTC | CASSTGDYGYTF
TRBD1 | TRBJ2-7 | TRBV7-3 | - | TGTGCCAGCAGCTGGGGACAGGGGATTTCCTACGAGCAGTACTTC | CASSWGQGISYEQYF
TRBD1 | TRBJ1-1 | TRBV5-1 | few | TGCGCCAGCAGCCTCATGACAGGGCCCCGCGATGAAGCTTTCTTT | CASSLMTGPRDEAFF
- | TRBJ2-7 | TRBV25-1 | - | TGTGCCAGCCAAGGGACATCTTCCTACGAGCAGTACTTC | CASQGTSSYEQYF
- | TRBJ2-7 | TRBV7-2 | - | TGTGCCAGCAGCTTAGCGGGCGGGGTCCCCTACGAGCAGTACTTC | CASSLAGGVPYEQYF
TRBD2 | TRBJ2-1 | TRBV11-1 | few | TGTGCCAGCAGCCTATTAGCGGGAGTGAGCAATGAGCAGTTCTTC | CASSLLAGVSNEQFF
- | TRBJ1-2 | TRBV28 | - | TGTGCCAGCAGTTTAGCGAGTCTCAGGGCCCACCCTAACTATGGCTACACCTTC | CASSLASLRAHPNYGYTF
TRBD1 | TRBJ2-7 | TRBV4-3 | - | TGCGCCAGCAGCCAAGACCCCGACAGGGGACGCTACGAGCAGTACTTC | CASSQDPDRGRYEQYF
TRBD2 | TRBJ2-1 | TRBV6-1 | - | TGTGCCAGCAGTGGACTAGCGGGAGAGTGGATTCAGTTCTTC | CASSGLAGEWIQFF
TRBD2 | TRBJ2-3 | TRBV18 | - | TGTGCCAGCTCACCTGGACTAGCGGGTAACACAGATACGCAGTATTTT | CASSPGLAGNTDTQYF
- | TRBJ2-7 | TRBV6-1 | once | TGTGCCAGCAGTGAAATCCGGTACGAGCAGTACTTC | CASSEIRYEQYF
- | TRBJ2-2 | TRBV11-1 | - | TGTGCCAGCAGCTTAGTTACAGGGATGGGCACCGGGGAGCTGTTTTTT | CASSLVTGMGTGELFF
- | TRBJ1-1 | TRBV15 | - | TGTGCCACCAGCAGTCAGCCGAACACTGAAGCTTTCTTT | CATSSQPNTEAFF
TRBD2 | TRBJ2-1 | TRBV7-2 | - | TGTGCCAGCAGCTTAGTGTCCGTCGGGACTAGCGCCAACAATGAGCAGTTCTTC | CASSLVSVGTSANNEQFF
TRBD1 | TRBJ1-1 | TRBV30 | - | TGTGCCTGGATCGGGACAGGGGACGCTGAAGCTTTCTTT | CAWIGTGDAEAFF
TRBD2 | TRBJ2-2 | TRBV11-2 | - | TGTGCCAGCAGCCCCGGGATAGCGGGAGGCGGGGGGGAGCTGTTTTTT | CASSPGIAGGGGELFF
TRBD2 | TRBJ2-5 | TRBV19 | once | TGTGCCAGTAGTGCTACAACCCGGACTAGCGGGAGAGGACGGGAGACCCAGTACTTC | CASSATTRTSGRGRETQYF
TRBD2 | TRBJ2-3 | TRBV19 | - | TGTGCCAGTAGTTACCCTATCGGGGGGGGCACAGATACGCAGTATTTT | CASSYPIGGGTDTQYF
TRBD1 | TRBJ2-7 | TRBV7-2 | - | TGTGCCAGCAGCTTGGGGGACAGGTACGGCGAGCAGTACTTC | CASSLGDRYGEQYF
- | TRBJ1-5 | TRBV9 | - | TGTGCCAGCAGCGCCGGACAGATGGGGAATCAGCCCCAGCATTTT | CASSAGQMGNQPQHF
- | TRBJ2-1 | TRBV9 | once | TGTGCCAGCAGCGGGAGTGCGCTAGCAGGCAATGAGCAGTTCTTC | CASSGSALAGNEQFF
- | TRBJ2-1 | TRBV29-1 | - | TGCAGCGTGGAAGGGGTTCCAAGCTCCTACAATGAGCAGTTCTTC | CSVEGVPSSYNEQFF
- | TRBJ1-1 | TRBV29-1 | few | TGCAGCGTTGACGAGGGTGAAGCTTTCTTT | CSVDEGEAFF
- | TRBJ2-3 | TRBV7-9 | - | TGTGCCAGCAGCTTAATGGGACTCGAAACAGATACGCAGTATTTT | CASSLMGLETDTQYF
TRBD1 | TRBJ1-2 | TRBV5-4 | - | TGTGCCAGCAGCTTGGGGGCAGGGGGATCCTATGGCTACACCTTC | CASSLGAGGSYGYTF
- | TRBJ2-2 | TRBV5-4 | once | TGTGCCAGCAGCCCCGGGAACACCGGGGAGCTGTTTTTT | CASSPGNTGELFF
- | TRBJ1-2 | TRBV27 | - | TGTGCCAGCAGTTTAGGGGGAGGGCGGTATGGCTACACCTTC | CASSLGGGRYGYTF
- | TRBJ1-2 | TRBV4-1 | once | TGCGCCAGCAGCCAAGATCAGCCGTCCCAGGTTTACTATGGCTACACCTTC | CASSQDQPSQVYYGYTF
- | TRBJ2-1 | TRBV7-9 | - | TGTGCCAGCAGCTCAGGCAGACACAGCTCCTACAATGGGCAGTTCTTC | CASSSGRHSSYNGQFF
TRBD1 | TRBJ1-3 | TRBV7-9 | - | TGTGCCAGCAGCTCTCCGGGACAGGCAAGGGGAAACACCATATATTTT | CASSSPGQARGNTIYF
TRBD1 | TRBJ2-7 | TRBV9 | - | TGTGCCAGCAGCGCGGATAGGGACAGTTGTTACTTC | CASSADRDSCYF
- | TRBJ2-5 | TRBV27 | once | TGTGCCAGCAGTTCCAGGTTCCCGAGGGAGACCCAGTACTTC | CASSSRFPRETQYF
- | TRBJ2-2 | TRBV9 | - | TGTGCCAGCAGCGTATCCCTGGCGGGGGCGACGCGGGGGAACACCGGGGAGCTGTTTTTT | CASSVSLAGATRGNTGELFF